These 15 T cell receptor beta chains originate from one sample sequenced in a study of regulatory T cells in long-lasting Graves disease. Assembly of TCR beta libraries relied on iRepertoire HTBI primers together with Arm-PCR of CDR3 regions. TCRdb redid the calling of the multiplex PCR reads with MiXCR, one entry per CDR3 protein. The sample records about 430,000 distinct CDR3 sequences, about 15% being singletons. Time point indicated: newly diagnosed GD, antithyroid drugs for less than 3 months. Generation of the TCR library employed RNA extracted from PBMCs. These data also featured in a second study, about T cells in Graves' hyperthyroidism and ophthalmopathy.

Source: peripheral blood mononuclear cells (PBMCs), taken at new diagnosis, from a patient treated with antithyroid drugs. The receptor source for this set is a woman between 40 and 55 years old with Graves disease.

The chain joins TRBV5-5 to TRBJ2-2; TRBD1 agrees at 7 bases. V dropped 5 bases and J dropped 0; count of bases not matched to a gene: 4. The CDR3 is 15 residues long. Germline V gene sequence: CDR1 SGHKS, CDR2 YYEKEE (reference sequence). As DNA, the CDR3 is TGTGCCAGCAGTTCCGGGACAGCGAACACCGGGGAGCTGTTTTTT. It specifies CASSSGTANTGELFF.

This clonotype was found many times. V gene TRBV5-1 combines with J gene TRBJ1-5; no reliable D call. Germline CDR1 reads SGHRS; CDR2 reads YFSETQ. V lost 0 bases to trimming and J lost 5 bases, with 9 bases between them. The CDR3 runs 14 residues. The CDR3 bases are TGCGCCAGCAGCTTGGGGGAGGGCCATCAGCCCCAGCATTTT. Protein product: CASSLGEGHQPQHF.

The rearrangement uses TRBV11-2 and TRBJ2-7; D tentatively fits TRBD1 or TRBD2 (5 bases each). Germline CDR1 is SGHAT and CDR2 is FQNNGV. The CDR3 length is 15 residues. V lost 5 bases and J lost 2, with 16 bases in between. CDR3 sequence reads: CASSPTRGATYEQYF. CDR3 bases: TGTGCCAGCAGCCCAACCCGGGGCGCAACCTACGAGCAGTACTTC.

This clonotype was observed at least ten times. The CDR3, as DNA: TGTGCCACCAGTGAATCGGGACTAGCGGTCACCGGGGAGCTGTTTTTT. This encodes CATSESGLAVTGELFF. The chain uses TRBV24-1 and TRBJ2-2, with 11 nucleotides matching TRBD2. This CDR3 spans 16 amino acids. V dropped 4 bases and J dropped 4; count of bases not matched to a gene: 4. CDR1 and CDR2 from the germline V gene are KGHDR and SFDVKD.

Many counts were recorded for this clonotype. The chain carries TRBV20-1 and TRBJ2-3; 7 nucleotides line up with TRBD1. Germline assignment: CDR1 DFQATT and CDR2 SNEGSKA (reference sequence). The CDR3 totals 15 residues. The V segment lost 1 base and the J segment 2 bases; nucleotides outside the gene matches: 6. For the CDR3, the DNA is TGCAGTGCTAGAGGGAACAGGGGAAACACAGATACGCAGTATTTT. The encoded protein is CSARGNRGNTDTQYF.

This clonotype was seen at least ten times. The V gene is TRBV3-1, the J gene TRBJ1-5; no clear D gene. This CDR3 contains 15 residues. Germline V lookup: CDR1 LGHDT, CDR2 YNNKEL (reference sequence). The V gene lost 1 base and the J gene lost 0 bases, with 7 bases spanning the gap. In DNA, the CDR3 is TGTGCCAGCAGCCAAGGAGGTGATAGCAATCAGCCCCAGCATTTT. This gives the protein CASSQGGDSNQPQHF.

V usage is TRBV2 and J usage is TRBJ1-1; D call uncertain. Germline lookup yields CDR1 SNHLY and CDR2 FYNNEI. The CDR3 covers 14 residues. V was pared by 5 bases and J by 4 bases, with 14 bases between. CDR3 DNA sequence: TGTGCCAGCAGTTACCAGGCTCTTAGCACTGAAGCTTTCTTT. Translating gives CASSYQALSTEAFF.

This clonotype was picked up a small number of times. A much more abundant neighbour one base away suggests this may be a read error. V gene TRBV28 combines with J gene TRBJ2-1; D is perhaps TRBD1 (6 bases). V was shortened by 7 bases and J by 4 bases, with 11 bases between the two germline ends. Germline V gene lookup returns CDR1 MDHEN and CDR2 SYDVKM. The CDR3 extends over 13 amino acids. CDR3 in amino acids: CASTSDRYNEQFF. CDR3 nucleotides: TGTGCCAGCACTTCGGACAGATACAATGAGCAGTTCTTC.

This clonotype has at least ten counts. The chain is built from TRBV2 and TRBJ2-3; 8 positions agree with TRBD2. Losses at the gene ends were 6 bases for V and 0 bases for J; bases not matched to a gene: 5. This CDR3 comprises 15 residues. Germline V lookup: CDR1 SNHLY, CDR2 FYNNEI. CDR3 nucleotide sequence: TGTGCCAGCAGGGATAGCGGGATAAGCACAGATACGCAGTATTTT. It specifies CASRDSGISTDTQYF.

Ten or more counts support this clonotype. This rearrangement joins TRBV11-2 to TRBJ1-1; D is perhaps TRBD1 (5 bases). Trimming cost V 1 base and J 0 bases, with 15 bases left between them. Germline V gene lookup returns CDR1 SGHAT and CDR2 FQNNGV. There are 17 residues in the CDR3. Here the CDR3 reads CASSLAQLRDLNTEAFF. The CDR3 region has the DNA TGTGCCAGCAGCTTAGCCCAACTCAGGGATCTGAACACTGAAGCTTTCTTT. Full variable domain (rest looked up from reference TRBV11-2 and TRBJ1-1): EAGVAQSPRYKIIEKRQSVAFWCNPISGHATLYWYQQILGQGPKLLIQFQNNGVVDDSQLPKDRFSAERLKGVDSTLKIQPAKLEDSAVYLCASSLAQLRDLNTEAFFGQGTRLTVV.

This clonotype was picked up many times. The chain couples TRBV7-9 to TRBJ2-5; possible D gene TRBD2, 6 bases. Germline V gives CDR1 SEHNR, CDR2 FQNEAQ (reference sequence). The CDR3 has 14 residues. The V and J ends lost 4 bases and 5 bases respectively, with 14 bases between them. The CDR3, as DNA: TGTGCCAGCAGCTCGCCCGAGGAGGGGGAGACCCAGTACTTC. Protein product: CASSSPEEGETQYF.

The CDR3 nucleotides read TGCAGCGGCTCCGGGACAGTCTATGGCTACACCTTC. Amino acids: CSGSGTVYGYTF. The chain uses TRBV29-1 and TRBJ1-2; TRBD1 matches at 7 bases. CDR3 length equals 12 residues. CDR1 is SQVTM, CDR2 ANQGSEA, per germline. The J segment lost 4 bases and the V segment lost 7 bases, leaving 6 bases of the junction unmatched.

In its sample, this clonotype was seen many times. The chain is built from TRBV11-3 and TRBJ2-1, with D possibly matching TRBD1 (5 bases). Germline CDR1 and CDR2: SGHNT and YENEEA. The CDR3 consists of 14 residues. Deletions cut 5 bases from V and 4 bases from J, with 12 bases between. In nucleotides, the CDR3 is TGTGCCAGCAGCCAAGGACACGGTTACAATGAGCAGTTCTTC. The encoded protein is CASSQGHGYNEQFF.

This clonotype showed up just once. A much larger clone differs by one base, so this may be a read error. The rearrangement joins TRBV19 to TRBJ2-5; the match to TRBD1 covers 9 bases. V lost 5 bases and J lost 5; bases outside the gene matches: 9. The CDR3 runs to 15 residues. Germline values: CDR1 LNHDA, CDR2 SQIVND (reference sequence). CDR3 loop: CASSVSGQGHETQYF. CDR3 nucleotide sequence: TGTGCCAGTAGTGTGTCGGGACAGGGACATGAGACCCAGTACTTC.

The chain is built from TRBV10-3 and TRBJ1-2, with TRBD1 matching 7 bases. J lost 4 bases, V lost 11 bases, and 7 bases had no gene match. CDR1 is ENHRY, CDR2 SYGVKD, per germline. This CDR3 spans 12 amino acids. In DNA, the CDR3 is TGTGCCGTTCCGGACAGGTTCTATGGCTACACCTTC. Its translation is CAVPDRFYGYTF.